The next 28 T cell receptor beta chains were all read from a single sample in a study of cytotoxic CD8 clonotypes in ibrutinib-treated CLL. Repertoires were generated with immunoSEQ multiplex PCR, while TCRdb's copy carries only in-frame clones and drops some. The data show some 76,000 clones, less than 90% seen once. This sample comprised PBMCs, obtained after 24 months of ibrutinib treatment. The receptors here all came from a human donor with chronic lymphocytic leukemia.

This chain connects TRBV7-9 to TRBJ2-5; a possible D gene is TRBD1 (6 bases). There are 16 residues in the CDR3. Germline values: CDR1 SEHNR, CDR2 FQNEAQ (reference sequence). Trimming removed 6 bases from V and 2 bases from J, with 19 bases in between. The CDR3 reads CASSLGRTASQETQYF. The CDR3 nucleotides read TGTGCCAGCAGTTTGGGGCGGACAGCTTCACAAGAGACCCAGTACTTC.

CDR3 sequence: CASSLSGSYNEQFF. CDR3 in DNA: TGTGCCAGCAGCCTTAGCGGGAGCTACAATGAGCAGTTCTTC. The chain carries TRBV13 and TRBJ2-1; 9 nucleotides agree with TRBD2. CDR1 is PRHDT, CDR2 FYEKMQ, per germline (reference sequence). J gave up 3 bases and V 5 bases, and 2 bases lay outside the gene matches. This CDR3 is built from 14 residues.

This clone was found once. The chain uses TRBV5-4 and TRBJ1-1; 10 positions match TRBD1. The CDR3 consists of 16 residues. V gave up 5 bases and J gave up 6 bases; unmatched junction bases: 13. CDR1 and CDR2 (germline): SGHNT, YYREEE (reference sequence). The DNA of the CDR3 is TGTGCCAGCAGGGGCCGGACAGGGGGGACCCAGCCTGAAGCTTTCTTT. It specifies CASRGRTGGTQPEAFF.

The rearrangement joins TRBV6-1 to TRBJ1-3; 7 bases are a match to TRBD1. This CDR3 comprises 15 residues. J lost 2 bases, V lost 8 bases, and 9 bases had no gene match. Germline CDR1 and CDR2: MNHNS and SASEGT. This chain's CDR3 is CASARAQGAGNTIYF. The CDR3 bases are TGTGCCAGCGCCCGGGCGCAGGGGGCTGGAAACACCATATATTTT.

This clone showed up just a few times. This specimen includes other DNA sequences encoding the same CDR3. The chain is built from TRBV11-2 and TRBJ2-4; D uncertain. The CDR3 sequence is 14 residues long. Germline V CDR1 and CDR2: SGHAT, FQNNGV. V was trimmed by 4 bases and J by 1 base, leaving 8 bases between them. The CDR3 bases are TGTGCCAGCAGCTCGCGCTTGGCCAAAAACATTCAGTACTTC. Its translation is CASSSRLAKNIQYF.

The rearrangement joins TRBV7-3 to TRBJ2-3, with 8 bases aligning to TRBD2. The CDR3 loop spans 16 amino acids. The trim removed 5 bases at V and 0 bases at J, leaving 7 bases unmatched. Per germline, CDR1 SGHTA and CDR2 FQGTGA. The CDR3 DNA reads as TGTGCCAGCAGCCCCGGGGGGGGGTCGAGCACAGATACGCAGTATTTT. It encodes CASSPGGGSSTDTQYF.

This chain uses TRBV9 with TRBJ1-1; a weak D match, TRBD1 (5 bases). The CDR3 extends over 13 amino acids. The ends were cut back, 4 bases at V and 3 bases at J, with 10 bases in the middle. CDR1 is SGDLS and CDR2 is YYNGEE in the germline V gene. The CDR3 protein is CASSTHRYTEAFF. CDR3 nucleotides: TGTGCCAGCAGCACCCACAGGTACACTGAAGCTTTCTTT.

This rearrangement joins TRBV27 to TRBJ2-7; D may be TRBD2 (6 bases). Germline CDR1 reads MNHEY; CDR2 reads SMNVEV (reference sequence). The CDR3 contains 16 residues. V was pared by 3 bases and J by 5 bases, with 20 bases between. This CDR3 reads CASSFGFGGPVDEQYF. The CDR3 DNA sequence: TGTGCCAGCAGTTTCGGGTTCGGGGGACCTGTGGACGAGCAGTACTTC.

This clone was recorded only once. This chain joins TRBV30 and TRBJ2-6, with D possibly matching TRBD1 (6 bases). Trimming pared 5 bases from V and 0 bases from J, leaving 23 bases between. The CDR3 runs to 19 residues. Germline CDR1 and CDR2: GTSNPN and SVGIG (reference sequence). The CDR3 loop reads CAWAALTGRFRSGANVLTF. CDR3 DNA sequence: TGTGCCTGGGCGGCCCTGACAGGTCGATTTCGCTCTGGGGCCAACGTCCTGACTTTC.

For the CDR3, the DNA is TGTGCCAGCAGCTTAACAGGGACGAACACCGGGGAGCTGTTTTTT. Translation: CASSLTGTNTGELFF. This chain joins TRBV7-3 and TRBJ2-2; D not certain. Germline lookup yields CDR1 SGHTA and CDR2 FQGTGA. Trimming stripped 0 bases from V and 0 bases from J, with 5 bases between. CDR3 length: 15 residues.

This chain joins TRBV9 and TRBJ1-2, with unresolved D. CDR3 length: 15 residues. Germline V gene lookup returns CDR1 SGDLS and CDR2 YYNGEE. The V gene lost 4 bases and the J gene lost 4 bases, with 17 bases spanning the gap. CDR3 protein: CASSPLSGISYGYTF. The DNA for the CDR3 is TGTGCCAGCAGCCCTCTGAGCGGTATCAGCTATGGCTACACCTTC.

V usage is TRBV11-2 and J usage is TRBJ1-2, with D hard to call. Trimming removed 2 bases from V and 7 bases from J, with 17 bases in between. This CDR3 spans 15 amino acids. Germline lookup yields CDR1 SGHAT and CDR2 FQNNGV. CDR3 amino acids: CASSLRPEIFFGYTF. The CDR3 nucleotides are TGTGCCAGCAGCTTAAGGCCCGAGATCTTTTTTGGCTACACCTTC.

V usage is TRBV4-1 and J usage is TRBJ2-7; TRBD2 agrees at 10 bases. Germline V CDR1 and CDR2: MGHRA, YSYEKL. With 0 bases clipped from V and 0 bases from J, the junction kept 20 bases outside the gene matches. CDR3 length: 22 amino acids. Here the CDR3 DNA reads TGCGCCAGCAGCCAAGAACTGGCTAGGGGAAGCGGGAGGGCCCAGAGCTCCTACGAGCAGTACTTC. Its protein is CASSQELARGSGRAQSSYEQYF.

In its sample, this clone was seen once. The chain joins TRBV11-2 to TRBJ2-1; perhaps TRBD2 as D (5 bases). CDR1 is SGHAT, CDR2 FQNNGV, per germline. The V gene lost 3 bases and the J gene lost 9 bases, with 9 bases spanning the gap. The CDR3 consists of 12 residues. The CDR3 sequence: CASSFLALEQFF. CDR3 DNA sequence: TGTGCCAGCAGCTTTTTAGCGCTTGAGCAGTTCTTC.

V is TRBV11-3 and J is TRBJ2-7; possibly TRBD2 for D (5 bases). Germline V gene sequence: CDR1 SGHNT, CDR2 YENEEA. CDR3 length: 14 amino acids. V was trimmed by 1 base and J by 4 bases, leaving 11 bases between them. The CDR3 bases are TGTGCCAGCAGCTTAGTGCGGTCGGGGTACGAGCAGTACTTC. Encoded protein: CASSLVRSGYEQYF.

The chain carries TRBV7-2 and TRBJ2-1; TRBD1 aligns across 10 bases. Germline V gene lookup returns CDR1 SGHTA and CDR2 FQGNSA. The CDR3 consists of 16 residues. V lost 4 bases and J lost 1; bases outside the gene matches: 4. The CDR3 DNA reads as TGTGCCAGCAGCTCGGACAGGGGGGTATCCTACAATGAGCAGTTCTTC. Amino acids: CASSSDRGVSYNEQFF.

This chain connects TRBV7-2 to TRBJ2-2; D is uncertain. The length of the CDR3 is 13 residues. CDR1 is SGHTA, CDR2 FQGNSA, per germline. V was shortened by 1 base and J by 9 bases, with 9 bases between the two germline ends. The CDR3 sequence is CASSLDFGRELFF. The CDR3 region has the DNA TGTGCCAGCAGCTTAGATTTTGGTAGGGAGCTGTTTTTT.

V is TRBV30 and J is TRBJ2-7; D unclear. The germline CDR1 and CDR2 sequences are GTSNPN and SVGIG (reference sequence). Trimming left V 0 bases short and J 7 bases short, with 10 bases between. The CDR3 contains 12 residues. The CDR3 region has the DNA TGTGCCTGGAGTGTATCGGTCGGAGAGCAGTACTTC. Protein sequence: CAWSVSVGEQYF.

This chain links TRBV5-5 with TRBJ2-2; D uncertain. The CDR3 runs 15 residues. V lost 1 base, J lost 0 bases, and 7 bases lay in between. Germline V gives CDR1 SGHKS, CDR2 YYEKEE (reference sequence). The CDR3 sequence is CASSLNIPNTGELFF. The CDR3 region has the DNA TGTGCCAGCAGCTTGAACATTCCGAACACCGGGGAGCTGTTTTTT.

The chain combines TRBV5-1 with TRBJ2-7; D gene unclear. With 0 bases removed from V and 0 bases from J, the gap between germline ends came to 7 bases. This CDR3 is 14 amino acids long. Germline-derived CDR1 and CDR2 are SGHRS and YFSETQ. The CDR3 DNA sequence: TGCGCCAGCAGCTTGGGCAGGAGCTCCTACGAGCAGTACTTC. Protein product: CASSLGRSSYEQYF.

The CDR3 here is CASSEGGWGNGELFF. CDR3 DNA: TGTGCCAGCAGTGAAGGAGGCTGGGGGAACGGGGAGCTGTTTTTT. The rearrangement joins TRBV2 to TRBJ2-2, with D perhaps given as TRBD1 or TRBD2 (5 bases each). CDR1 is SNHLY, CDR2 FYNNEI, per germline. V dropped 1 base and J dropped 7 bases, with 13 bases sitting between them. CDR3 length: 15 residues.

This clone was observed a handful of times. V and J are TRBV7-9 and TRBJ2-2; the match to TRBD2 covers 9 bases. Looked up from germline, CDR1 is SEHNR and CDR2 is FQNEAQ (reference sequence). The CDR3 extends over 15 amino acids. J was trimmed by 2 bases and V by 5 bases; bases with no gene match: 3. CDR3 in amino acids: CASSRSGSNTGELFF. The CDR3 nucleotides read TGTGCCAGCAGCCGTAGCGGGAGCAACACCGGGGAGCTGTTTTTT.

The rearrangement links TRBV5-1 to TRBJ2-5; 7 bases agree with TRBD1. Germline V CDR1 and CDR2: SGHRS, YFSETQ. The CDR3 length is 15 residues. V shed 0 bases, J shed 3 bases, and the junction held 5 bases outside the gene matches. The CDR3 loop is CASSLGGTAKETQYF. DNA of the CDR3: TGCGCCAGCAGCTTGGGAGGGACAGCGAAAGAGACCCAGTACTTC.

This clone was counted a few times. The gene calls are TRBV7-2 and TRBJ2-2; D unclear. This CDR3 contains 16 residues. Trimming pared 5 bases from V and 0 bases from J, leaving 13 bases between. Germline V CDR1 and CDR2: SGHTA, FQGNSA. DNA for the CDR3: TGTGCCAGCAGCCTACGGTTGGCCGCGAACACCGGGGAGCTGTTTTTT. Its protein product is CASSLRLAANTGELFF.

The chain joins TRBV28 to TRBJ2-2; the match to TRBD1 covers 8 bases. J lost 4 bases, V lost 5 bases, and 6 bases had no gene match. The CDR3 consists of 15 residues. Germline-derived CDR1 and CDR2 are MDHEN and SYDVKM. The CDR3 spells CASSPSGQGTGELFF. The CDR3 DNA is TGTGCCAGCAGTCCTTCAGGACAGGGCACCGGGGAGCTGTTTTTT. Filled out from reference TRBV28 and TRBJ2-2, the complete variable domain reads DVKVTQSSRYLVKRTGEKVFLECVQDMDHENMFWYRQDPGLGLRLIYFSYDVKMKEKGDIPEGYSVSREKKERFSLILESASTNQTSMYLCASSPSGQGTGELFFGEGSRLTVL.

V and J are TRBV18 and TRBJ2-5; TRBD2 agrees at 12 bases. The germline V gene has CDR1 KGHSH and CDR2 LQKENI. This CDR3 region has 16 residues. The trim removed 0 bases at V and 5 bases at J, leaving 4 bases unmatched. The CDR3 bases are TGTGCCAGCTCACCACCGGTGACTAGCGGGAGTGAGACCCAGTACTTC. It is translated as CASSPPVTSGSETQYF.

The sample holds one count of this clone. The chain couples TRBV9 to TRBJ2-2; 9 bases line up with TRBD2. CDR1 and CDR2 (germline): SGDLS, YYNGEE. This CDR3 is 15 amino acids long. J was trimmed by 3 bases and V by 4 bases; bases with no gene match: 4. CDR3 nucleotides: TGTGCCAGCAGCTCGACTAGCGGATACACCGGGGAGCTGTTTTTT. This codes for CASSSTSGYTGELFF.

The rearrangement joins TRBV19 to TRBJ2-3; D possibly corresponds to TRBD1 (6 bases). CDR3 length: 14 residues. Germline CDR1 is LNHDA and CDR2 is SQIVND (reference sequence). V was clipped by 7 bases and J by 0 bases, with 11 bases between them. CDR3 loop: CASIKGGSTDTQYF. CDR3 bases: TGTGCCAGTATCAAAGGGGGAAGCACAGATACGCAGTATTTT.